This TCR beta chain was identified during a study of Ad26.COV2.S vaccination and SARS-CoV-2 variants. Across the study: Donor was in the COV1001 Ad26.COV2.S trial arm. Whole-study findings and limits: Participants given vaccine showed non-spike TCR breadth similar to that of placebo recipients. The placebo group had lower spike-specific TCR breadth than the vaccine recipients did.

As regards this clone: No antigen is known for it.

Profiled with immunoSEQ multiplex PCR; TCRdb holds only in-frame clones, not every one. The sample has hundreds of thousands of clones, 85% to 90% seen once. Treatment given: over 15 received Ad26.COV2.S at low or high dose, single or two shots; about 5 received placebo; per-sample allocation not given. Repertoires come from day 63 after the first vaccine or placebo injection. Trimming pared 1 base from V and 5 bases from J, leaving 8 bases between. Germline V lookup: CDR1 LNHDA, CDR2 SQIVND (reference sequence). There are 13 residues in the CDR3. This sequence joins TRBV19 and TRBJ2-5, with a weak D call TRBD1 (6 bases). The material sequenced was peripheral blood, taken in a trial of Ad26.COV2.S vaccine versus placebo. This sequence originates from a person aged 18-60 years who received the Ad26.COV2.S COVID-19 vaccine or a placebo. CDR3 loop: CASSIVQGETQYF. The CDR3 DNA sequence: TGTGCCAGTAGTATAGTTCAGGGGGAGACCCAGTACTTC.